What follows are 6 T cell receptor beta chains derived from one specimen sequenced in a study of siplizumab effects on memory and regulatory T cells. Produced via immunoSEQ multiplex PCR; TCRdb's table is partial and in-frame only. The table includes 94,000 or so clones, over 85% detected once. Sequencing was carried out using CD8+ T cells sorted from blood. The receptors originated from a human donor in good health.

This chain uses TRBV19 with TRBJ1-1; D uncertain. Germline V gene data show CDR1 as LNHDA and CDR2 as SQIVND (reference sequence). The CDR3 length is 14 residues. V was pared by 1 base and J by 0 bases, with 6 bases between. The CDR3 reads CASSIGGMNTEAFF. The DNA for the CDR3 is TGTGCCAGTAGTATAGGAGGGATGAACACTGAAGCTTTCTTT.

The genes are TRBV4-1 and TRBJ2-2, with TRBD1 matching over 9 bases. Unmatched junction bases numbered 2, after V lost 4 bases and J lost 8 bases. This CDR3 spans 13 amino acids. The germline V gene has CDR1 MGHRA and CDR2 YSYEKL. CDR3 protein: CASSPQGAGELFF. The CDR3, as DNA: TGCGCCAGCAGCCCACAGGGGGCTGGGGAGCTGTTTTTT.

The rearrangement joins TRBV4-1 to TRBJ2-2, with D unclear. Trimming left V 0 bases short and J 3 bases short, with 8 bases between. Germline V CDR1 and CDR2: MGHRA, YSYEKL. The CDR3 is made up of 15 amino acids. This chain's CDR3 is CASSQDLFDTGELFF. For the CDR3, the DNA is TGCGCCAGCAGCCAAGATCTTTTTGACACCGGGGAGCTGTTTTTT.

The chain joins TRBV9 to TRBJ2-1; 12 bases match TRBD2. This CDR3 contains 15 residues. J lost 6 bases, V lost 3 bases, and 4 bases had no gene match. Germline lookup yields CDR1 SGDLS and CDR2 YYNGEE. CDR3 protein: CASSASGGAGNEQFF. The DNA of the CDR3 is TGTGCCAGCAGCGCTAGCGGGGGGGCTGGCAATGAGCAGTTCTTC.

The J gene is TRBJ2-7, the V gene TRBV7-9; 7 bases are a match to TRBD2. V lost 8 bases and J lost 7; bases outside the gene matches: 11. Germline V gene sequence: CDR1 SEHNR, CDR2 FQNEAQ (reference sequence). The CDR3 runs 13 residues. The CDR3 DNA reads as TGTGCCAGCTCTAGCGGCTCCTTGGGGGAGCAGTACTTC. Translated, it gives CASSSGSLGEQYF.

The chain uses TRBV6-6 and TRBJ2-7; possibly TRBD1 for D (6 bases). This CDR3 spans 12 amino acids. Germline assignment: CDR1 MNHNY and CDR2 SVGAGI (reference sequence). V was trimmed by 5 bases and J by 4 bases, leaving 9 bases between them. The CDR3 loop is CASSPDRYEQYF. DNA of the CDR3: TGTGCCAGCAGTCCAGACAGGTACGAGCAGTACTTC.